This passage covers 18 T cell receptor beta chains from one sample sequenced in a study of Tregs in tolerant kidney transplant recipients. Only in-frame clones appear in the TCRdb table, and some are missing; sequencing was by immunoSEQ multiplex PCR. The sample data list approximately 50,000 clones. Sequencing used CD4+ T cells from blood, obtained before the transplant. The receptor source for this set is a human donor who received a combined kidney and bone marrow transplant.

The CDR3 region is CARSFPGQPQHF. CDR3 DNA, as far as it was read: TGTGCCAGAAGCTTCCCCGGTCAGCCC. V gene TRBV5-3 combines with J gene TRBJ1-5; no firm D call. The read terminates 3 residues before the CDR3 end, so the remaining end is supplied by the germline J gene. TRBV5-3 is noted as an ORF with a role that remains uncertain. The CDR3 extends over 12 amino acids. The V gene lost 2 bases and the J gene lost 6 bases, with 6 bases spanning the gap.

Details on this clone: The CDR3 end lies 3 residues beyond the end of the read and is filled in from the germline J gene. J is TRBJ2-2 and V is TRBV19; D is possibly TRBD2 (6 bases). Germline values: CDR1 LNHDA, CDR2 SQIVND (reference sequence). V lost 6 bases, J lost 1 base, and 12 bases lay in between. The CDR3 covers 15 residues. CDR3 protein: CASSPGTLNTGELFF. The CDR3 bases that were read are TGTGCCAGTAGCCCCGGGACTCTGAACACCGGGGAG. The full variable domain, in which reference TRBV19 and TRBJ2-2 provide the parts outside the CDR3, is DGGITQSPKYLFRKEGQNVTLSCEQNLNHDAMYWYRQDPGQGLRLIYYSQIVNDFQKGDIAEGYSVSREKKESFPLTVTSAQKNPTAFYLCASSPGTLNTGELFFGEGSRLTVL.

To note about this clone: The sequence runs out 3 residues before the end of the CDR3; the remainder is reconstructed from the germline J gene. This rearrangement joins TRBV18 to TRBJ2-3; 7 nucleotides match TRBD2. The V segment lost 2 bases and the J segment 0 bases; nucleotides outside the gene matches: 2. The germline V gene has CDR1 KGHSH and CDR2 LQKENI. The CDR3 consists of 15 residues. This chain's CDR3 is CASSPRRGSTDTQYF. The sequenced CDR3 bases are TGTGCCAGCTCACCAAGGCGGGGGAGCACAGATACG. The full variable domain, in which reference TRBV18 and TRBJ2-3 provide the parts outside the CDR3, is NAGVMQNPRHLVRRRGQEARLRCSPMKGHSHVYWYRQLPEEGLKFMVYLQKENIIDESGMPKERFSAEFPKEGPSILRIQQVVRGDSAAYFCASSPRRGSTDTQYFGPGTRLTVL.

The CDR3 is CASSRVSSHTGELFF. The part of the CDR3 DNA that was read is TGTGCCAGCAGTCGCGTCTCGTCCCACACCGGGGAG. This rearrangement joins TRBV7-9 to TRBJ2-2; D gene unclear. The observed sequence ends 3 residues before the CDR3 terminus, with the missing tail filled in from the germline J gene. Germline-derived CDR1 and CDR2 are SEHNR and FQNEAQ (reference sequence). The V end was cut by 6 bases, the J end by 3 bases, with 14 bases between. There are 15 residues in the CDR3.

Comment on this clone: The sequence runs out 3 residues before the end of the CDR3; the remainder is reconstructed from the germline J gene. The chain recombines TRBV19 with TRBJ2-1; 9 bases agree with TRBD1. Germline V gives CDR1 LNHDA, CDR2 SQIVND (reference sequence). Trimming cost V 3 bases and J 3 bases; bases outside gene matches: 6. The CDR3 consists of 16 residues. CDR3 protein: CASSIWPGQGYNEQFF. The sequenced CDR3 bases are TGTGCCAGTAGTATTTGGCCGGGACAGGGCTACAATGAG.

Notes on this clone: The CDR3 end lies 3 residues beyond the end of the read and is filled in from the germline J gene. V is TRBV5-1 and J is TRBJ1-5, with D tentatively TRBD1 (6 bases). The CDR3 contains 21 residues. Trimming shortened V by 5 bases and J by 0 bases, and 30 bases separated the two germline ends. CDR1 SGHRS and CDR2 YFSETQ come from the germline V gene. The CDR3 DNA, read in part, is TGCGCCAGCAGAAAAATACACAAACCATCAGGGGCACAATATAGCAATCAGCCC. This codes for CASRKIHKPSGAQYSNQP. The complete CDR3 reads CASRKIHKPSGAQYSNQPQHF. The complete variable domain, with remaining parts taken from reference TRBV5-1 and TRBJ1-5, reads KAGVTQTPRYLIKTRGQQVTLSCSPISGHRSVSWYQQTPGQGLQFLFEYFSETQRNKGNFPGRFSGRQFSNSRSEMNVSTLELGDSALYLCASRKIHKPSGAQYSNQPQHFGDGTRLSIL.

About this clone itself: The read terminates 3 residues before the CDR3 end, so the remaining end is supplied by the germline J gene. The rearrangement links TRBV5-1 to TRBJ1-2; the match to TRBD1 covers 9 bases. Per germline, CDR1 SGHRS and CDR2 YFSETQ. CDR3 length equals 14 residues. J was trimmed by 7 bases and V by 1 base; bases with no gene match: 5. Partial CDR3 DNA: TGCGCCAGCAGCTTGACGGGACAGGGTTCTGGC. It yields the protein CASSLTGQGSG. The whole CDR3 sequence reads CASSLTGQGSGYTF.

For this clone: From the germline J gene comes the end of the CDR3, since the read stops 3 residues before it. The V and J genes are TRBV5-1 and TRBJ1-1, with 9 bases lining up with TRBD1. V lost 2 bases to trimming and J lost 7 bases; unmatched junction nucleotides: 3. The V gene's germline CDR1 is SGHRS and CDR2 YFSETQ. CDR3 size: 13 residues. Partial CDR3 DNA: TGCGCCAGCAGCTTCAGACAGGGGGATGAA. Translation gives CASSFRQGDE. The full CDR3 sequence reads CASSFRQGDEAFF.

CDR3 sequence: CASSSMGPYEQYF. CDR3 DNA, as far as it was read: TGTGCCAGCAGCTCGATGGGCCCCTACGAG. The V call is TRBV6-2 or TRBV6-3, the J call TRBJ2-7; D gene uncertain. The CDR3 end is not reached by the read, which stops 3 residues before it; the germline J gene fills it in. The CDR3 consists of 13 residues. Trimming took 6 bases from V and 2 from J, leaving 11 bases between them. CDR1 and CDR2 (germline): MNHEY, SVGEGT.

Note on this clone: The DNA ends 3 residues before the CDR3 does, and the rest of the CDR3 is filled in from the germline J gene. The rearrangement links TRBV18 to TRBJ2-5; 7 bases line up with TRBD2. The length of the CDR3 is 15 residues. CDR1 is KGHSH and CDR2 is LQKENI in the germline V gene. After removal of 5 bases from V and 2 bases from J, the junction contained 8 bases not matched to a gene. CDR3 bases read: TGTGCCAGCTCAACTGCGGGAGTCGAACAAGAGACC. Amino acid sequence: CASSTAGVEQET. The complete CDR3 reads CASSTAGVEQETQYF.

A word on this clone: From the germline J gene comes the end of the CDR3, since the read stops 3 residues before it. V and J are TRBV5-5 and TRBJ2-5; 7 bases line up with TRBD2. The CDR3 is 14 residues long. The junction had 6 bases not matched to a gene; V was cut back by 0 bases and J by 7 bases. Germline V gene lookup returns CDR1 SGHKS and CDR2 YYEKEE (reference sequence). This CDR3 reads CASSLVHGRGTQYF. The CDR3 bases that were read are TGTGCCAGCAGCTTGGTCCATGGGAGGGGGACC.

Turning to this clone: The sequence runs out 3 residues before the end of the CDR3; the remainder is reconstructed from the germline J gene. J is TRBJ1-1 and V is TRBV7-2; D is ambiguous. Germline values: CDR1 SGHTA, CDR2 FQGNSA. Trimming pared 1 base from V and 0 bases from J, leaving 6 bases between. The CDR3 has 14 residues. Incomplete CDR3 DNA: TGTGCCAGCAGCTTAGGTCCGGTGAACACTGAA. Translating it yields CASSLGPVNTE. The whole CDR3 sequence reads CASSLGPVNTEAFF.

On this clone itself: The CDR3 is cut off 3 residues early in the read; its end comes from the germline J gene. The chain recombines TRBV19 with TRBJ1-5, with D possibly TRBD1 on 5 matching bases. CDR3 size: 14 residues. Germline-derived CDR1 and CDR2 are LNHDA and SQIVND (reference sequence). The V end lost 8 bases, the J end lost 4 bases, and 15 bases lay between the germline ends. The CDR3 spells CASSTAKFNQPQHF. The part of the CDR3 DNA that was read is TGTGCCAGTTCGACAGCCAAATTTAATCAGCCC. Supplemented by reference TRBV19 and TRBJ1-5, the full variable domain reads DGGITQSPKYLFRKEGQNVTLSCEQNLNHDAMYWYRQDPGQGLRLIYYSQIVNDFQKGDIAEGYSVSREKKESFPLTVTSAQKNPTAFYLCASSTAKFNQPQHFGDGTRLSIL.

Concerning this clone: Coverage ceases 3 residues before the CDR3 finishes, and the germline J gene fills in the end. V is TRBV19 and J is TRBJ2-5; D gene uncertain. Trimming removed 6 bases from V and 1 base from J, with 9 bases in between. Germline V gives CDR1 LNHDA, CDR2 SQIVND (reference sequence). The CDR3 runs 13 residues. CDR3 amino acids: CASSRQIQETQYF. CDR3 bases read: TGTGCCAGTAGCCGCCAGATCCAAGAGACC.

This CDR3 reads CASSEAYGNQPQHF. CDR3 DNA (partial): TGTGCCAGCAGTGAAGCCTACGGGAATCAGCCC. This chain links TRBV2 with TRBJ1-5; D is undetermined. The CDR3 goes on 3 residues after the read ends, and that part is filled in from the germline J gene. Trimming took off 0 bases at V and 4 bases at J, with 7 bases between the two ends. CDR3 length: 14 amino acids. Germline CDR1 SNHLY, CDR2 FYNNEI.

A word on this clone: The CDR3 end is not reached by the read, which stops 3 residues before it; the germline J gene fills it in. The rearrangement uses TRBV18 and TRBJ1-5; TRBD1 agrees at 11 bases. This CDR3 contains 17 residues. Losses at the gene ends were 1 base for V and 2 bases for J; bases not matched to a gene: 4. The germline CDR1 and CDR2 sequences are KGHSH and LQKENI. The covered CDR3 bases are TGTGCCAGCTCACCACGGGGACAGGGGGTGGGCAATCAGCCC. It translates to CASSPRGQGVGNQP. Given in full, the CDR3 is CASSPRGQGVGNQPQHF.

To note about this clone: The CDR3 extends 3 residues past the end of the read, so its final part is completed from the germline J gene. The chain couples TRBV20-1 to TRBJ2-3; 8 positions match TRBD2. Trimming at V came to 0 bases and at J to 2 bases, leaving 7 bases not matched to a gene. There are 16 residues in the CDR3. The germline CDR1 and CDR2 sequences are DFQATT and SNEGSKA (reference sequence). The CDR3 DNA, read in part, is TGCAGTGCTAGAGATCACACTAGCGGACACACAGATACG. Its translation is CSARDHTSGHTDT. The CDR3 in full is CSARDHTSGHTDTQYF.

A remark on this clone: The read comes to an end 3 residues before the CDR3 does, leaving the germline J gene to fill in the end. V gene TRBV19 combines with J gene TRBJ2-7; a weak D match, TRBD1 (6 bases). Trimming stripped 5 bases from V and 6 bases from J, with 14 bases between. Germline CDR1 LNHDA, CDR2 SQIVND (reference sequence). There are 13 residues in the CDR3. The sequenced CDR3 bases are TGTGCCAGTAGTCTACAGGGAAGGGCCGAG. Translated, it gives CASSLQGRAE. The CDR3 as a whole reads CASSLQGRAEQYF.